This TCR beta chain was observed in a study of long-term antiretroviral therapy in people with HIV. The junction had 12 bases not matched to a gene; V was cut back by 7 bases and J by 9 bases. The CDR3 extends over 15 amino acids. Per germline, CDR1 MRHNA and CDR2 SNTAGT. Running of the v3.0 immunoSEQ assay took place at survey level. Profiled with immunoSEQ multiplex PCR; TCRdb holds only in-frame clones, not every one. The sample records tens of thousands of clones, around 85% being singletons. This TCR came from a man aged 18 to 30 with HIV. This chain uses TRBV6-4 with TRBJ2-1, with 10 bases aligning to TRBD2. The sequences come from unsorted PBMCs, collected roughly 3.3 years after starting antiretroviral therapy. The CDR3 loop reads CASTKESGGASEQFF. The CDR3 nucleotides read TGTGCCAGCACCAAAGAGAGCGGGGGGGCCTCTGAGCAGTTCTTC.